A single T cell receptor beta chain is shown here with its context. The data derive from a study of blood T cell repertoires in COVID-19. Study background: COVID-19 samples collected from the United States, Italy and Spain covered acute and convalescent phases. PBMCs, B-cell-depleted T cells, or T cells were the source of the cDNA or gDNA that made up the material.

The length of the CDR3 is 13 residues. Germline CDR1 LNHDA, CDR2 SQIVND (reference sequence). Trimming removed 6 bases from V and 3 bases from J, with 9 bases in between. In the original analysis: Reference gene primer amplification gave nucleated cell count estimates. The data were produced by immunoSEQ multiplex PCR, yet TCRdb's version contains in-frame clones alone and is incomplete. The V and J calls and clone size come from that table; D and trimming were worked out from the DNA. The data contain fewer than 55,000 clones, approximately 78% of them singletons. This chain links TRBV19 with TRBJ1-5, with D possibly TRBD1 on 5 matching bases. The TCR sequence derives from a human donor with acute or convalescent COVID-19. The donor label of this sample is uncertain. The sample was peripheral blood. CDR3 sequence (DNA): TGTGCCAGTAGGGGGCCCACCAATCAGCCCCAGCATTTT. It codes for CASRGPTNQPQHF.